These 5 T cell receptor beta chains share one sample of origin, sequenced in a study of blood T cell repertoires in COVID-19. TCRdb's copy holds only in-frame clones and misses some; the assay was immunoSEQ multiplex PCR. The sample carries 70,000 or so clones, nearly 80% recorded once. The specimen was peripheral blood. The receptors shown here come from a human donor in a cohort sampled during active COVID-19.

The chain joins TRBV15 to TRBJ1-5; D is uncertain. The CDR3 length is 14 residues. Trimming removed 0 bases from V and 6 bases from J, with 9 bases in between. From germline, CDR1 is LNHNV and CDR2 YYDKDF (reference sequence). The CDR3: CATSRDQFGQPQHF. The CDR3 nucleotides read TGTGCCACCAGCAGAGATCAATTCGGTCAGCCCCAGCATTTT.

The DNA for the CDR3 is TGCGCCAGCAGCGGGGGACTACCTTCGAGGGGTGAGCAGTTCTTC. This translates into CASSGGLPSRGEQFF. The chain is built from TRBV5-1 and TRBJ2-1; 7 nucleotides align to TRBD2. The germline V gene encodes CDR1 SGHRS and CDR2 YFSETQ. This CDR3 has 15 residues. Losses at the gene ends were 4 bases for V and 9 bases for J; bases not matched to a gene: 13.

This rearrangement joins TRBV5-8 to TRBJ2-7; 9 bases align to TRBD1. The germline V gene encodes CDR1 SGHTS and CDR2 YDEGEE. The ends lost 3 bases at V and 7 bases at J; junction bases unmatched: 11. The CDR3 runs 15 residues. The CDR3 loop reads CASSSPGQGTKEQYF. The DNA for the CDR3 is TGTGCCAGCAGCTCCCCGGGACAGGGTACTAAGGAGCAGTACTTC.

The sample holds many counts of this clone. The CDR3 DNA reads TGTGCCTGGAGCGGAGGGGTGGGACTAGACCAAGAGACCCAGTACTTC. As protein: CAWSGGVGLDQETQYF. The chain recombines TRBV30 with TRBJ2-5, with TRBD2 matching over 8 bases. The germline V gene encodes CDR1 GTSNPN and CDR2 SVGIG (reference sequence). This CDR3 is 16 amino acids long. Trimming at V came to 3 bases and at J to 0 bases, leaving 9 bases not matched to a gene.

This rearrangement joins TRBV28 to TRBJ2-7, with D tentatively TRBD2 (7 bases). The CDR3 sequence is 12 residues long. V lost 7 bases, J lost 9 bases, and 16 bases lay in between. Germline CDR1 is MDHEN and CDR2 is SYDVKM. CDR3 in DNA: TGTGCCAGCACCGAGGGCCGGGGGGCGCAGTACTTC. Translating it yields CASTEGRGAQYF.